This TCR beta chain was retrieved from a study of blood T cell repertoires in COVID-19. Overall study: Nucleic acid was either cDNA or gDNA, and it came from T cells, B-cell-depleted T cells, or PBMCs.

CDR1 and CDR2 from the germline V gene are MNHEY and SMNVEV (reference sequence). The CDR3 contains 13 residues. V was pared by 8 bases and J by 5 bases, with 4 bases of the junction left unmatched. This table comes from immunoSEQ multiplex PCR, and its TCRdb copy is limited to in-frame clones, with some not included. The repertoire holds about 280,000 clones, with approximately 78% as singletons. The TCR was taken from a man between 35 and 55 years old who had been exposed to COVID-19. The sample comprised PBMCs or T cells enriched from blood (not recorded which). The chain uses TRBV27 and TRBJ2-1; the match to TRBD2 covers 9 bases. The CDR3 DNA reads TGTGCCAGCGTGGCGGGAGGGGACAATGAGCAGTTCTTC. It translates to CASVAGGDNEQFF.